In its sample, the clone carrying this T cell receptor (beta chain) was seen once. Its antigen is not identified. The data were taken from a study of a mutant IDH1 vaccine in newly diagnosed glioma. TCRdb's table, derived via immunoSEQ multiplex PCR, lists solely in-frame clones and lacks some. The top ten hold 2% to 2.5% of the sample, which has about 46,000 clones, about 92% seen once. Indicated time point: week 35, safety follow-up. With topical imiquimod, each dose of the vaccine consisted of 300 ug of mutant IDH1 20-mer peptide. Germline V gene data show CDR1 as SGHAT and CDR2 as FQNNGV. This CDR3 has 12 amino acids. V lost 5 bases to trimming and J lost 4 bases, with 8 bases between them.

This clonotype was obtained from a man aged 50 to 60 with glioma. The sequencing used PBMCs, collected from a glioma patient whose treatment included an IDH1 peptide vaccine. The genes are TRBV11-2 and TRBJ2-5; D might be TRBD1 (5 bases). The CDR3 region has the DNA TGTGCCAGCAGCCCAGGGTTAGAGACCCAGTACTTC. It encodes CASSPGLETQYF.